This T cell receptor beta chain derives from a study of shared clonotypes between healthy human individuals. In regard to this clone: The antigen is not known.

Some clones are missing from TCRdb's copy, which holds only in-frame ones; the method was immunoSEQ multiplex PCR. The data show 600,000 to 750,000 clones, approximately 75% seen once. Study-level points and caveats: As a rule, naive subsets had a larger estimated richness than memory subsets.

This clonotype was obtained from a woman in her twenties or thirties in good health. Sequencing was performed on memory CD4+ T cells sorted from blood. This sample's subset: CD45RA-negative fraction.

The CDR3 DNA reads as TGTGCCAGCAGCTGGTTAGGGGACTATGGCTACACCTTC. It codes for CASSWLGDYGYTF. The chain joins TRBV7-2 to TRBJ1-2, with D possibly TRBD1 on 5 matching bases. CDR1 is SGHTA, CDR2 FQGNSA, per germline. This CDR3 region has 13 residues. V was shortened by 4 bases and J by 3 bases, with 9 bases between the two germline ends.